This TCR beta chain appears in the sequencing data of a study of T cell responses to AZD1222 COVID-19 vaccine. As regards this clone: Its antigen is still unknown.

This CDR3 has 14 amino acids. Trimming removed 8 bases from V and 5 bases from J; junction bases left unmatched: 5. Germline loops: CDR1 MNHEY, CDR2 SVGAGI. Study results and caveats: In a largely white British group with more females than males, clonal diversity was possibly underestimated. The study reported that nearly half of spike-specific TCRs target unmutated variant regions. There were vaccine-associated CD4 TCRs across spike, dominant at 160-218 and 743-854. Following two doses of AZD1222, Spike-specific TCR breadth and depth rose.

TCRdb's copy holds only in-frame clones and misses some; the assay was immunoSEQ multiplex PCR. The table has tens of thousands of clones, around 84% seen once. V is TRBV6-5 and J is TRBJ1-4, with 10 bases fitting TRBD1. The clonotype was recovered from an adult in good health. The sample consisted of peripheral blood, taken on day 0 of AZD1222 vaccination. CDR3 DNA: TGTGCCAGCGGACCGGGACAGGGGAATGAAAAACTGTTTTTT. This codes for CASGPGQGNEKLFF.